The 8 T cell receptor beta chains given below trace back to one sample, sequenced in a study of T cell responses to AZD1222 COVID-19 vaccine. Method: immunoSEQ multiplex PCR; TCRdb's copy keeps in-frame clones and lacks some. The profile covers roughly 200,000 clones, with about 89% appearing a single time and 3% to 4% taken by the ten largest. This material consisted of peripheral blood, taken 28 days after the second AZD1222 dose. The receptors derive from an adult who received the AZD1222 COVID-19 vaccine.

The chain combines TRBV9 with TRBJ2-3; 8 bases agree with TRBD2. The junction had 12 bases not matched to a gene; V was cut back by 3 bases and J by 0 bases. CDR1 and CDR2 (germline): SGDLS, YYNGEE. The CDR3 consists of 18 residues. In DNA form, the CDR3 reads TGTGCCAGCAGCGACCCTCATAGGGCGGGAGGTAGCACAGATACGCAGTATTTT. Protein: CASSDPHRAGGSTDTQYF.

The chain joins TRBV28 to TRBJ1-1; 7 nucleotides match TRBD1. Germline V gives CDR1 MDHEN, CDR2 SYDVKM. CDR3 length: 15 amino acids. Trimming at V came to 5 bases and at J to 1 base, leaving 7 bases not matched to a gene. CDR3 region: CASSPYPGGNTEAFF. The DNA for the CDR3 is TGTGCCAGCAGTCCCTATCCAGGGGGGAACACTGAAGCTTTCTTT.

To note about this clone: The DNA is omitted, as the CDR3 cannot be located on it reliably, and the CDR3 follows TCRdb's listing. The chain is built from TRBV19 and TRBJ1-5. From germline, CDR1 is LNHDA and CDR2 SQIVND (reference sequence). Including both end residues, the CDR3 is 15 amino acids long. CDR3 sequence: CASSSGQAYNQPQHF.

The chain joins TRBV5-4 to TRBJ2-7, with D perhaps matching TRBD2 (5 bases). The CDR3 is 14 amino acids. Trimming took 4 bases from V and 0 from J, leaving 11 bases between them. CDR1 is SGHNT and CDR2 is YYREEE in the germline V gene (reference sequence). The CDR3: CASSKAANSYEQYF. The CDR3 region has the DNA TGTGCCAGCAGCAAAGCGGCCAACTCCTACGAGCAGTACTTC.

The rearrangement uses TRBV28 and TRBJ1-2, with a tentative D call TRBD1 (5 bases). Per the germline V gene, CDR1 is MDHEN and CDR2 is SYDVKM. The V end lost 5 bases, the J end lost 8 bases, and 15 bases lay between the germline ends. The CDR3 totals 13 residues. CDR3 nucleotide sequence: TGTGCCAGCAGTGGGCGGGGGGTACGAGGCTACACCTTC. Protein sequence: CASSGRGVRGYTF.

The rearrangement joins TRBV5-4 to TRBJ2-1, with D maybe TRBD2 (6 bases). The germline CDR1 and CDR2 sequences are SGHNT and YYREEE (reference sequence). V was cut by 4 bases and J by 9 bases, with 20 bases left in between. This CDR3 is 15 amino acids long. CDR3 sequence (DNA): TGTGCCAGCAGCCGGAGTGTCGGGAGTGGGTCTGAGCAGTTCTTC. Protein: CASSRSVGSGSEQFF.

The chain combines TRBV5-1 with TRBJ1-2; 9 nucleotides match TRBD1. The junction had 4 bases not matched to a gene; V was cut back by 0 bases and J by 7 bases. Germline V gives CDR1 SGHRS, CDR2 YFSETQ. The CDR3 runs 14 residues. CDR3 sequence: CASSLDRGLSGYTF. CDR3 nucleotides: TGCGCCAGCAGCTTGGACAGGGGGCTAAGTGGCTACACCTTC.

The rearrangement joins TRBV10-2 to TRBJ1-2; D may be TRBD1 (5 bases). Per the germline V gene, CDR1 is WSHSY and CDR2 is SAAADI. Trimming removed 5 bases from V and 0 bases from J, with 10 bases in between. The CDR3 runs 14 residues. CDR3 bases: TGCGCCAGCAGTCAGGAGGGGACTAACTATGGCTACACCTTC. It yields the protein CASSQEGTNYGYTF.